This record concerns one T cell receptor beta chain sequence. Libraries were prepared by immunoSEQ multiplex PCR; TCRdb keeps only in-frame clonotypes and omits some of them. The sample comprises approximately 120,000 clones, roughly 84% of which are singletons, and around 1.8% rests with the top ten. The CDR3 runs 13 residues. Per germline, CDR1 MGHRA and CDR2 YSYEKL. Deletions cut 4 bases from V and 8 bases from J, with 14 bases between. The data are from a study of control samples from healthy donors and cancer patients. V usage is TRBV4-1 and J usage is TRBJ1-2; D is perhaps TRBD1 (5 bases). Sample: blood. The sequence was collected from a man between 18 and 29 years old in good health. For the CDR3, the DNA is TGCGCCAGCAGCCTTGGGGGAAATAGCGGCTACACCTTC. This encodes CASSLGGNSGYTF.